The clone carrying this T cell receptor beta chain has at least ten counts. This CDR3 contains 12 residues. Germline CDR1 is SEHNR and CDR2 is FQNEAQ (reference sequence). V was pared by 3 bases and J by 5 bases, with 7 bases between. The data are from a study of read filtering for tumor transcriptome and immune sequencing. The library was built from 400 ng RNA with molecular barcoded adaptors for alpha/delta and beta/gamma chains. TCRdb redid the calling of the reads with MiXCR, one entry per CDR3 protein. The sample gives about 38,000 distinct CDR3 sequences, 11% to 15% of which show up once; 18% is in the top ten.

The origin of this receptor is a donor at least 40 years old with multiple myeloma. Sequenced input: a population of CD138-negative cells sorted from bone marrow. The chain is built from TRBV7-9 and TRBJ2-5; D remains unclear. The CDR3 region is CASSFAGETQYF. In nucleotides, the CDR3 is TGTGCCAGCAGCTTTGCTGGGGAGACCCAGTACTTC.